What follows are 6 T cell receptor beta chains derived from one specimen sequenced in a study of breast tumors, draining lymph nodes, adjacent tissues. TCRdb reanalysed the multiplex PCR reads using MiXCR and keeps one entry per CDR3 protein. The sample records tens of thousands of distinct CDR3 sequences, approximately 62% being singletons. Sequencing was performed on breast tumor tissue. Receptors were obtained from a female donor with breast cancer. Some clones in this sample may be carry-over from other donors' samples.

Of note for this clonotype: A read error may produce the germline difference seen at one junction end. This chain uses TRBV12-3 or TRBV12-4 with TRBJ2-2; either TRBD1 or TRBD2 may supply D (6 bases each). The CDR3 sequence is 15 residues long. The chain's CDR3 is CASSWRGAGTGELSW. The CDR3 DNA sequence: TGTGCCAGCAGTTGGAGGGGGGCTGGCACCGGGGAGCTGTCTTGG.

The CDR3: CASSSTRDEQYF. In nucleotides, the CDR3 is TGTGCCAGCAGTTCCACCAGAGACGAGCAGTACTTC. V usage is TRBV6-5 and J usage is TRBJ2-7; D unclear. The CDR3 loop spans 12 amino acids. The germline gives CDR1 MNHEY, CDR2 SVGAGI. Trimming left V 4 bases short and J 5 bases short, with 9 bases between.

This clonotype was detected only a few times. This clone may be a read error of a much larger clone one base away. The chain recombines TRBV12-3 or TRBV12-4 with TRBJ1-3; a weak D match, TRBD1 (5 bases). Trimming shortened V by 3 bases and J by 2 bases, and 14 bases separated the two germline ends. CDR3 length: 16 residues. Here the CDR3 DNA reads TGTGCCAGCAGTTTCGGGCAGGGAAAAACTGGAAACACCATATATTTT. It encodes CASSFGQGKTGNTIYF.

This clonotype was seen a handful of times. Possible read error: a much larger clone is one base away. V and J are TRBV6-1 and TRBJ1-2; D is perhaps TRBD1 (6 bases). The CDR3 covers 12 residues. V was cut by 10 bases and J by 8 bases, with 17 bases left in between. CDR1 is MNHNS and CDR2 is SASEGT in the germline V gene. The CDR3 coding sequence is TGTGCCATCAAGCACAGGGCGGGCGGCTACACCTTC. This codes for CAIKHRAGGYTF.

The rearrangement links TRBV5-1 to TRBJ1-2, with TRBD1 matching over 10 bases. This CDR3 has 11 amino acids. V trimming: 7 bases; J trimming: 6 bases; junction bases outside the gene matches: 0. CDR1 is SGHRS and CDR2 is YFSETQ in the germline V gene. The CDR3 reads CASGQGDGYTF. CDR3 bases: TGCGCCAGCGGACAGGGGGATGGCTACACCTTC.

The chain employs TRBV29-1 and TRBJ1-2; D is uncertain. Trimming left V 4 bases short and J 4 bases short, with 10 bases between. The CDR3 is 12 amino acids. Germline lookup yields CDR1 SQVTM and CDR2 ANQGSEA. The CDR3 spells CSVVDATYGYTF. The DNA for the CDR3 is TGCAGCGTTGTAGATGCTACCTATGGCTACACCTTC. Complete variable domain (other parts from reference TRBV29-1 and TRBJ1-2): SAVISQKPSRDICQRGTSLTIQCQVDSQVTMMFWYRQQPGQSLTLIATANQGSEATYESGFVIDKFPISRPNLTFSTLTVSNMSPEDSSIYLCSVVDATYGYTFGSGTRLTVV.